Sequencing of this TCR beta chain was carried out in a study of shared clonotypes between healthy human individuals. TCRdb's copy holds only in-frame clones and misses some; the assay was immunoSEQ multiplex PCR. The sample contains hundreds of thousands of clones, around 79% of which appear only once. CDR3 length: 13 residues. CDR1 is MNHNS, CDR2 SASEGT, per germline. The J segment lost 7 bases and the V segment lost 9 bases, leaving 8 bases of the junction unmatched. The clonotype comes from a woman aged 40 to 50 in good health. Some clones in this sample may be carry-over from other donors' samples. The sequenced sample consisted of PBMCs. The V call is TRBV6-1, the J call TRBJ2-7; 11 bases are shared with TRBD1. CDR3 region: CASSGQGAGEQYF. The CDR3 nucleotides are TGTGCCAGTAGCGGACAGGGGGCGGGAGAGCAGTACTTC.